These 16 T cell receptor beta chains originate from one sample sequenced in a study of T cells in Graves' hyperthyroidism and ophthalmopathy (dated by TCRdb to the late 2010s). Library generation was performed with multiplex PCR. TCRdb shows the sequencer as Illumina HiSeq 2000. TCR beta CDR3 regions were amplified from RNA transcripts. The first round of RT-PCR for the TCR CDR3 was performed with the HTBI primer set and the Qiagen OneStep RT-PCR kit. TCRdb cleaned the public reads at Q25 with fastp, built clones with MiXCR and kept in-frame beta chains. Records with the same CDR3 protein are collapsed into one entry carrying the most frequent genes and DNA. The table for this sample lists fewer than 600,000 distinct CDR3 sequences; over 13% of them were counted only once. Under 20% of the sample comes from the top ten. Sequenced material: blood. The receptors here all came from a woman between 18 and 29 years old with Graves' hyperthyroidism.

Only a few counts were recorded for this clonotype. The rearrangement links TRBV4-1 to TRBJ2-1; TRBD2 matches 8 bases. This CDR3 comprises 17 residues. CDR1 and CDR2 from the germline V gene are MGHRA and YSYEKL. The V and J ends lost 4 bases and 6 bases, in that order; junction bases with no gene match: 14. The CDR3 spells CASSLKGLVVDGNEQFF. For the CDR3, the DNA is TGCGCCAGCAGCCTCAAGGGACTAGTGGTTGATGGCAATGAGCAGTTCTTC.

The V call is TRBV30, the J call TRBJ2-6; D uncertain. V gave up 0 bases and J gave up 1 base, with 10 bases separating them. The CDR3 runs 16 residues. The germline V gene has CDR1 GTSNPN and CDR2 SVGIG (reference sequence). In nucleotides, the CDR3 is TGTGCCTGGAGTGTTTTAAGGAGATCTGGGGCCAACGTCCTGACTTTC. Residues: CAWSVLRRSGANVLTF.

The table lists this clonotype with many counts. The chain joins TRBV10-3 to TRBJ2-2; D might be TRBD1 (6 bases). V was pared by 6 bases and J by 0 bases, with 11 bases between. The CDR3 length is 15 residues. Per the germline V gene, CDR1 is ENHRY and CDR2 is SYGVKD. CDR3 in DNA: TGTGCCATCAGCCGGGACACCTCGAACACCGGGGAGCTGTTTTTT. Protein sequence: CAISRDTSNTGELFF.

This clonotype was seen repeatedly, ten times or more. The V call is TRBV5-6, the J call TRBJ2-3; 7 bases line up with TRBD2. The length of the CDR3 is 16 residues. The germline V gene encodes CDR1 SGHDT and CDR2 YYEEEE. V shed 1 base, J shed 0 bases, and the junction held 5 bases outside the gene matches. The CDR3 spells CASSLPLADSTDTQYF. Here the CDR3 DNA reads TGTGCCAGCAGCTTGCCCCTAGCGGATAGCACAGATACGCAGTATTTT.

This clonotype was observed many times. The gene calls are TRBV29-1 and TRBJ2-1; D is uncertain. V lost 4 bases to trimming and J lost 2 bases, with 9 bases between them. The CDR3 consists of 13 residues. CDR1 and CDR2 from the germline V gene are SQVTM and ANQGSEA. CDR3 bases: TGCAGCGTTGCCCCGAACACCTACAATGAGCAGTTCTTC. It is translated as CSVAPNTYNEQFF.

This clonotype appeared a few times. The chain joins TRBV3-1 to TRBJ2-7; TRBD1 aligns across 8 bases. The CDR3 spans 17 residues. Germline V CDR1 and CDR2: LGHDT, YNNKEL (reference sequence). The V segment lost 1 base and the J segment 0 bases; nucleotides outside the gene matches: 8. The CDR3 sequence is CASSQGTGPLSSYEQYF. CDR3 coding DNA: TGTGCCAGCAGCCAAGGGACAGGGCCCCTCAGCTCCTACGAGCAGTACTTC.

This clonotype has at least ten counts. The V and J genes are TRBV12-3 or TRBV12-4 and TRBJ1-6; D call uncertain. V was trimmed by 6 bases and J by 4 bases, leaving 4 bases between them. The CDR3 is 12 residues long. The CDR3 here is CASSQYNSPLHF. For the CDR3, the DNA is TGTGCCAGCAGCCAATATAATTCACCCCTCCACTTT.

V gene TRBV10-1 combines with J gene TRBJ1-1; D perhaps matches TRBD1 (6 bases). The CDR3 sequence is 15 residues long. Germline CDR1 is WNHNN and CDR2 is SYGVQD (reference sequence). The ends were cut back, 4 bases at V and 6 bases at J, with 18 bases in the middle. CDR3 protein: CASSGGRGVRSEAFF. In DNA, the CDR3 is TGCGCCAGCAGTGGTGGAAGGGGGGTACGTTCTGAAGCTTTCTTT.

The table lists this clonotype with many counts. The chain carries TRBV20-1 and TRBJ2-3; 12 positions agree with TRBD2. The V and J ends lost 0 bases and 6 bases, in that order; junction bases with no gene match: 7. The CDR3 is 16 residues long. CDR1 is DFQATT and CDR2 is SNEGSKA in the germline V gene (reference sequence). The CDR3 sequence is CSARDPTSGRGDTQYF. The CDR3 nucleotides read TGCAGTGCTAGAGATCCGACTAGCGGGAGAGGGGATACGCAGTATTTT.

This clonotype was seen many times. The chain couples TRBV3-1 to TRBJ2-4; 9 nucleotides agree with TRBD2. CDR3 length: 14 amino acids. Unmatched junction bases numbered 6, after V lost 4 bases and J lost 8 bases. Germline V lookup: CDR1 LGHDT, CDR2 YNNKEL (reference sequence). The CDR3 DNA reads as TGTGCCAGCAGCCCACGGACTAGCGAGGACATTCAGTACTTC. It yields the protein CASSPRTSEDIQYF.

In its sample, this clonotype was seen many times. This CDR3 reads CSVRAGGVAEAFF. In nucleotides, the CDR3 is TGCAGCGTTAGGGCAGGGGGCGTCGCTGAAGCTTTCTTT. This rearrangement joins TRBV29-1 to TRBJ1-1, with TRBD1 matching over 8 bases. The germline CDR1 and CDR2 sequences are SQVTM and ANQGSEA. The CDR3 runs 13 residues. The junction had 8 bases not matched to a gene; V was cut back by 5 bases and J by 6 bases. The variable domain in full, with the rest retrieved from reference TRBV29-1 and TRBJ1-1, is SAVISQKPSRDICQRGTSLTIQCQVDSQVTMMFWYRQQPGQSLTLIATANQGSEATYESGFVIDKFPISRPNLTFSTLTVSNMSPEDSSIYLCSVRAGGVAEAFFGQGTRLTVV.

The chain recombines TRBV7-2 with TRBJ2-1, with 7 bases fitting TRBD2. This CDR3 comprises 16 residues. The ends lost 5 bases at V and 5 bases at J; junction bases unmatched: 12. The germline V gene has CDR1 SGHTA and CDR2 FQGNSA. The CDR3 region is CASSTPWGGINNEQFF. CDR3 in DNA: TGTGCCAGCAGCACTCCCTGGGGGGGAATCAACAATGAGCAGTTCTTC.

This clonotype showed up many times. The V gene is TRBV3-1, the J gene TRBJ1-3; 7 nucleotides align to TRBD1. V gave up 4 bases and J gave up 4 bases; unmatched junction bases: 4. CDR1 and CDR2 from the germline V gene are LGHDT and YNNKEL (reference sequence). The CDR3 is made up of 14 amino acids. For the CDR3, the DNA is TGTGCCAGCAGCCCGGGACAGCGGGGAAACACCATATATTTT. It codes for CASSPGQRGNTIYF.

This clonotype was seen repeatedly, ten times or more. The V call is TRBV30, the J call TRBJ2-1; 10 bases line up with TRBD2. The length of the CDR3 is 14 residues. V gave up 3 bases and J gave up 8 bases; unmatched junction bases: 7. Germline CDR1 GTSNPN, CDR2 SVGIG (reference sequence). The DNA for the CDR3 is TGTGCCTGGAGGGGAGCGGGAGGGCGAGATGAGCAGTTCTTC. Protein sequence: CAWRGAGGRDEQFF.

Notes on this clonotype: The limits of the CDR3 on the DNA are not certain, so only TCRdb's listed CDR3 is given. This CDR3 reads CASSEYAGGQETQYFGPGAGELFF. This chain joins TRBV6-1 and TRBJ2-2; the listed D gene, TRBD2, was not tested against the DNA. Germline lookup yields CDR1 MNHNS and CDR2 SASEGT. Termini included, the CDR3 measures 24 amino acids.

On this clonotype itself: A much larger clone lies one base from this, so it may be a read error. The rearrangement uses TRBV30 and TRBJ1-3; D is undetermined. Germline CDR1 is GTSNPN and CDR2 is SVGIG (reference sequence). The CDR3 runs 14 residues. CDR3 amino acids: CAWSHGVSGDTIYF. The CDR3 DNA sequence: TGTGCCTGGAGTCATGGGGTCTCTGGAGACACCATATATTTT.